This entry lists 15 T cell receptor beta chains sequenced from one sample in a study of blood T cell repertoires in COVID-19 (dated by TCRdb to the early 2020s). The library relied on the immunoSEQ multiplex PCR assay. Here the immuneACCESS table is served through TCRdb, limited to in-frame sequences with V and J called. Missing clones are a known gap in these copies; in checked studies unresolved V genes cover under half, and the rest lacks a known reason. The sample table shows roughly 130,000 clones, and more than 70% are seen once. The ten largest clones capture 4.5% to 5.5% of the sample. Material for sequencing was PBMCs or T cells enriched from blood (not recorded which). The source of these receptors is a man aged 40-50 years with acute COVID-19.

The count of this clone is one. The chain couples TRBV7-2 to TRBJ2-1, with TRBD2 matching 8 bases. The junction had 13 bases not matched to a gene; V was cut back by 3 bases and J by 6 bases. In germline, CDR1 is SGHTA, CDR2 FQGNSA. The CDR3 is 17 residues long. CDR3 residues: CASSLYSGTSLPNEQFF. In DNA, the CDR3 is TGTGCCAGCAGCTTGTACTCCGGGACTAGTTTACCCAATGAGCAGTTCTTC.

This chain joins TRBV6-2 or TRBV6-3 and TRBJ2-2; TRBD1 aligns across 8 bases. Per the germline V gene, CDR1 is MNHEY and CDR2 is SVGEGT. The CDR3 is made up of 15 amino acids. After removal of 0 bases from V and 10 bases from J, the junction contained 7 bases not matched to a gene. The chain's CDR3 is CASSYSQGGLLELFF. In nucleotides, the CDR3 is TGTGCCAGCAGTTACTCACAGGGGGGTCTACTGGAGCTGTTTTTT.

This chain joins TRBV5-4 and TRBJ2-3, with D possibly TRBD1 on 7 matching bases. From germline, CDR1 is SGHNT and CDR2 YYREEE (reference sequence). This CDR3 has 17 amino acids. The germline V and J ends were trimmed by 4 bases and 0 bases, with 18 bases remaining between them. The CDR3 is CASSTNQGGTSTDTQYF. The CDR3 DNA follows: TGTGCCAGCAGCACTAATCAGGGGGGAACTAGCACAGATACGCAGTATTTT.

The CDR3 spells CASSLRWQPRSSYNSPLHF. Here the CDR3 DNA reads TGTGCCAGCAGCTTAAGGTGGCAGCCAAGGAGCTCCTATAATTCACCCCTCCACTTT. V usage is TRBV7-8 and J usage is TRBJ1-6; no clear D. Germline V lookup: CDR1 SGHVS, CDR2 FQNEAQ. This CDR3 has 19 residues. Trimming stripped 2 bases from V and 0 bases from J, with 17 bases between.

The V gene is TRBV5-5, the J gene TRBJ1-6, with 8 bases identical to TRBD1. This CDR3 contains 15 residues. The V gene's germline CDR1 is SGHKS and CDR2 YYEKEE (reference sequence). J lost 7 bases, V lost 1 base, and 4 bases had no gene match. CDR3 nucleotides: TGTGCCAGCAGCTTGTTGGGACAGGCAAATTCACCCCTCCACTTT. Its translation is CASSLLGQANSPLHF.

This clone was counted a few times. V usage is TRBV5-1 and J usage is TRBJ2-6; 9 nucleotides match TRBD1. In germline, CDR1 is SGHRS, CDR2 YFSETQ. There are 21 residues in the CDR3. V was pared by 2 bases and J by 0 bases, with 15 bases of the junction left unmatched. CDR3 bases: TGCGCCAGCAGCTTAGAGCGACAGGGGGGCCTGGTCACCTCTGGGGCCAACGTCCTGACTTTC. Translation gives CASSLERQGGLVTSGANVLTF.

This chain joins TRBV19 and TRBJ2-1, with D possibly TRBD2 on 6 matching bases. The V and J ends lost 5 bases and 1 base respectively, with 12 bases between them. Germline-derived CDR1 and CDR2 are LNHDA and SQIVND (reference sequence). This CDR3 is 15 amino acids long. The DNA of the CDR3 is TGTGCCAGTAGTCCCGCGACTAGATCCTACAATGAGCAGTTCTTC. Protein sequence: CASSPATRSYNEQFF.

This chain connects TRBV9 to TRBJ2-7; the D gene is possibly TRBD2 (5 bases). V lost 4 bases, J lost 3 bases, and 11 bases lay in between. Germline CDR1 SGDLS, CDR2 YYNGEE. The CDR3 runs to 13 residues. DNA for the CDR3: TGTGCCAGCAGCCCTCGGGATAACTACGAGCAGTACTTC. Amino acid sequence: CASSPRDNYEQYF.

The gene calls are TRBV5-6 and TRBJ2-5; the match to TRBD1 covers 10 bases. The germline CDR1 and CDR2 sequences are SGHDT and YYEEEE. The V gene end was trimmed by 3 bases and the J gene end by 5 bases; junction bases not matched to a gene: 13. This CDR3 has 17 amino acids. This CDR3 reads CASSWGPGTGAGETQYF. CDR3 bases: TGTGCCAGCAGCTGGGGTCCCGGGACAGGGGCGGGGGAGACCCAGTACTTC.

This clone was seen a handful of times. V gene TRBV7-8 combines with J gene TRBJ1-3; D unresolved. Germline CDR1 and CDR2: SGHVS and FQNEAQ. Trimming pared 0 bases from V and 0 bases from J, leaving 6 bases between. This CDR3 is built from 15 residues. Written as DNA, the CDR3 is TGTGCCAGCAGCTTAGCCGTAGACTCTGGAAACACCATATATTTT. Residues: CASSLAVDSGNTIYF. The variable domain in full, with the rest retrieved from reference TRBV7-8 and TRBJ1-3, is GAGVSQSPRYKVAKRGQDVALRCDPISGHVSLFWYQQALGQGPEFLTYFQNEAQLDKSGLPSDRFFAERPEGSVSTLKIQRTQQEDSAVYLCASSLAVDSGNTIYFGEGSWLTVV.

V is TRBV24-1 and J is TRBJ2-2; 9 nucleotides agree with TRBD1. With V trimmed by 2 bases and J by 1 base, 1 base remained unmatched. The CDR3 has 16 residues. Germline assignment: CDR1 KGHDR and CDR2 SFDVKD. The CDR3 loop reads CATSDSDRGNTGELFF. In DNA, the CDR3 is TGTGCCACCAGTGATTCGGACAGGGGGAACACCGGGGAGCTGTTTTTT.

The genes are TRBV29-1 and TRBJ2-5, with D perhaps matching TRBD1 (6 bases). Germline V gene data show CDR1 as SQVTM and CDR2 as ANQGSEA. This CDR3 is built from 14 residues. Trimming stripped 7 bases from V and 4 bases from J, with 19 bases between. The CDR3 region is CSAITGIGPETQYF. The CDR3 DNA reads as TGCAGCGCAATTACAGGGATTGGCCCAGAGACCCAGTACTTC.

The rearrangement joins TRBV10-1 to TRBJ1-3; TRBD1 matches 7 bases. Per the germline V gene, CDR1 is WNHNN and CDR2 is SYGVQD (reference sequence). V gave up 6 bases and J gave up 3 bases; unmatched junction bases: 8. CDR3 length equals 15 residues. CDR3 coding DNA: TGCGCCAGCAGCGCGACAGGGTCGCTTGGAAACACCATATATTTT. Amino acid sequence: CASSATGSLGNTIYF.

The sample holds one count of this clone. The chain carries TRBV28 and TRBJ1-2; no firm D call. Germline V gene data show CDR1 as MDHEN and CDR2 as SYDVKM. The germline V and J ends were trimmed by 3 bases and 4 bases, with 18 bases remaining between them. CDR3 length equals 16 residues. For the CDR3, the DNA is TGTGCCAGCAGTTTCCCCCAGGCTGCGACGCTCTATGGCTACACCTTC. Its protein product is CASSFPQAATLYGYTF.

This clone was seen a single time. This chain connects TRBV10-3 to TRBJ2-1; tentative D call: TRBD2 (6 bases). The CDR3 covers 15 residues. Germline V CDR1 and CDR2: ENHRY, SYGVKD. V gave up 0 bases and J gave up 11 bases, with 17 bases separating them. CDR3 nucleotides: TGTGCCATCAGTGAGTCAAGGTCGGAGGGTAATAAGCAGTTCTTC. It encodes CAISESRSEGNKQFF.